These 21 T cell receptor beta chains were sequenced from one sample in a study of T-cell reconstitution after alpha-beta-depleted transplantation in children. Preparing the TCRbeta library involved the use of unique molecular identifiers. TCRdb redid the calling of the PCR reads with MiXCR, one entry per CDR3 protein. The sample lists 550,000 to 600,000 distinct CDR3 sequences; 20% to 25% were seen once. This specimen consisted of PBMCs, mostly from graft donor cells, obtained 360 days after TCRalphabeta/CD19-depleted stem cell transplant. Every receptor here comes from a boy under two years old who had a stem cell transplant for acute myeloid leukemia, so the T cells may come from the graft donor.

This chain joins TRBV12-3 or TRBV12-4 and TRBJ2-5; TRBD1 is a possible D gene (6 bases). This CDR3 has 14 residues. The ends were cut back, 5 bases at V and 5 bases at J, with 15 bases in the middle. CDR3 coding DNA: TGTGCCAGCAGTCCGAGACAGGTTTGGGAGACCCAGTACTTC. The encoded protein is CASSPRQVWETQYF.

This chain joins TRBV7-9 and TRBJ2-7; possibly TRBD1 for D (5 bases). In germline, CDR1 is SEHNR, CDR2 FQNEAQ (reference sequence). The CDR3 has 14 amino acids. Trimming took off 2 bases at V and 5 bases at J, with 13 bases between the two ends. CDR3 in DNA: TGTGCCAGCAGCTTACAGGGCACACTCGACGAGCAGTACTTC. The encoded protein is CASSLQGTLDEQYF.

This clonotype was recorded a few times. The rearrangement joins TRBV6-5 to TRBJ2-3, with TRBD1 matching 8 bases. V trimming: 2 bases; J trimming: 0 bases; junction bases outside the gene matches: 10. This CDR3 is built from 18 residues. Per germline, CDR1 MNHEY and CDR2 SVGAGI. The CDR3 sequence: CASSYGPTGDKSTDTQYF. The CDR3, as DNA: TGTGCCAGCAGTTACGGACCGACAGGGGATAAAAGCACAGATACGCAGTATTTT.

The V call is TRBV12-3 or TRBV12-4, the J call TRBJ1-5; the D is unclear. This CDR3 has 14 residues. Deletions cut 4 bases from V and 1 base from J, with 8 bases between. CDR3 nucleotides: TGTGCCAGCAGTTACGGTTGGAGCAATCAGCCCCAGCATTTT. Encoded protein: CASSYGWSNQPQHF.

This chain joins TRBV2 and TRBJ1-6, with a weak D call TRBD1 (5 bases). Germline CDR1 reads SNHLY; CDR2 reads FYNNEI. V lost 3 bases and J 9 bases, leaving 12 bases between the germline ends. The CDR3 has 14 amino acids. This chain's CDR3 is CASSEFRTTSPLHF. The CDR3 nucleotides read TGTGCCAGCAGTGAGTTCAGGACAACTTCACCCCTCCACTTT.

This clonotype has at least ten counts. The gene calls are TRBV12-3 or TRBV12-4 and TRBJ2-1; the D is unclear. CDR3 length: 13 amino acids. Trimming shortened V by 1 base and J by 6 bases, and 7 bases separated the two germline ends. CDR3 loop: CASSLGRRNEQFF. The CDR3 nucleotides read TGTGCCAGCAGTTTAGGCAGGCGCAATGAGCAGTTCTTC.

This rearrangement joins TRBV9 to TRBJ2-2; D gene unclear. Germline V CDR1 and CDR2: SGDLS, YYNGEE. This CDR3 region has 12 residues. V lost 3 bases and J lost 5, with 5 bases in between. Written as DNA, the CDR3 is TGTGCCAGCAGCGAACATACCGGGGAGCTGTTTTTT. This encodes CASSEHTGELFF. Drawing the rest from reference TRBV9 and TRBJ2-2, the complete variable domain is DSGVTQTPKHLITATGQRVTLRCSPRSGDLSVYWYQQSLDQGLQFLIQYYNGEERAKGNILERFSAQQFPDLHSELNLSSLELGDSALYFCASSEHTGELFFGEGSRLTVL.

J is TRBJ1-5 and V is TRBV20-1; D is perhaps TRBD1 (5 bases). The V gene's germline CDR1 is DFQATT and CDR2 SNEGSKA (reference sequence). Trimming removed 0 bases at V and 9 bases at J, with 15 bases between. This CDR3 comprises 14 residues. CDR3 sequence (DNA): TGCAGTGCTAGAGATGTTGGGGGGAAAGGGCCCCAGCATTTT. Amino acid sequence: CSARDVGGKGPQHF.

There are a few counts of this clonotype. This chain connects TRBV4-3 to TRBJ2-7; D is ambiguous. This CDR3 is built from 15 residues. CDR1 and CDR2 (germline): LGHNA, YSLEER. V was trimmed by 0 bases and J by 2 bases, leaving 11 bases between them. In DNA form, the CDR3 reads TGCGCCAGCAGCCAAGATCTTACCAGGCCCTACGAGCAGTACTTC. Protein product: CASSQDLTRPYEQYF.

The chain carries TRBV6-2 or TRBV6-3 and TRBJ1-1, with a weak D call TRBD1 (6 bases). V was clipped by 6 bases and J by 1 base, with 12 bases between them. The germline V gene encodes CDR1 MNHEY and CDR2 SVGEGT. This CDR3 region has 14 residues. This chain's CDR3 is CASSYGQQNTEAFF. CDR3 in DNA: TGTGCCAGCAGCTACGGACAGCAGAACACTGAAGCTTTCTTT.

The rearrangement links TRBV28 to TRBJ1-1, with D uncertain. V lost 3 bases and J 1 base, leaving 12 bases between the germline ends. The CDR3 has 15 amino acids. Germline V gives CDR1 MDHEN, CDR2 SYDVKM. CDR3 coding DNA: TGTGCCAGCAGTTTCTCTTCCGGAGGGAACACTGAAGCTTTCTTT. It is translated as CASSFSSGGNTEAFF.

The table lists this clonotype with many counts. V and J are TRBV20-1 and TRBJ1-2, with a tentative D call TRBD1 (5 bases). Per germline, CDR1 DFQATT and CDR2 SNEGSKA (reference sequence). V lost 4 bases and J lost 4, with 13 bases in between. CDR3 size: 13 residues. CDR3 nucleotides: TGCAGTGCTATCCCCTGGGACGGCTATGGCTACACCTTC. This encodes CSAIPWDGYGYTF.

The gene calls are TRBV5-5 and TRBJ2-2, with D tentatively TRBD1 (6 bases). Germline V lookup: CDR1 SGHKS, CDR2 YYEKEE (reference sequence). This CDR3 region has 14 residues. The V and J ends lost 0 bases and 9 bases respectively, with 12 bases between them. CDR3 protein: CASSLVTGYRELFF. In nucleotides, the CDR3 is TGTGCCAGCAGCTTGGTAACAGGGTACCGGGAGCTGTTTTTT.

This clonotype showed up just a few times. J is TRBJ1-5 and V is TRBV7-6; D perhaps matches TRBD1 (5 bases). The CDR3 length is 16 residues. The V end lost 2 bases, the J end lost 4 bases, and 15 bases lay between the germline ends. Germline V CDR1 and CDR2: SGHVS, FNYEAQ. CDR3 nucleotides: TGTGCCAGCAGCTTACTCCCCAGAGGGACGAATCAGCCCCAGCATTTT. This sequence encodes CASSLLPRGTNQPQHF.

The chain has TRBV12-3 or TRBV12-4 and TRBJ2-7; D ambiguous. The CDR3 totals 15 residues. V lost 6 bases and J lost 0, with 15 bases in between. CDR3 nucleotide sequence: TGTGCCAGCAGCCCCCGCGGCAAAAGCTCCTACGAGCAGTACTTC. Translation: CASSPRGKSSYEQYF.

The chain uses TRBV4-3 and TRBJ2-1; the D gene is possibly TRBD2 (5 bases). There are 13 residues in the CDR3. Germline V lookup: CDR1 LGHNA, CDR2 YSLEER. Trimming removed 0 bases at V and 8 bases at J, with 8 bases between. The CDR3 reads CASSQDLAHEQFF. CDR3 sequence (DNA): TGCGCCAGCAGCCAAGATCTAGCCCATGAGCAGTTCTTC.

The V gene is TRBV6-5, the J gene TRBJ1-5; tentatively, D is TRBD1 (5 bases). This CDR3 has 14 amino acids. V lost 2 bases and J lost 3, with 8 bases in between. The V gene's germline CDR1 is MNHEY and CDR2 SVGAGI. The CDR3 loop is CASSYGTDNQPQHF. The DNA for the CDR3 is TGTGCCAGCAGTTACGGGACGGACAATCAGCCCCAGCATTTT.

The rearrangement links TRBV6-5 to TRBJ1-2; D uncertain. V was clipped by 2 bases and J by 3 bases, with 16 bases between them. Germline CDR1 and CDR2: MNHEY and SVGAGI. This CDR3 is built from 16 residues. In DNA form, the CDR3 reads TGTGCCAGCAGTTACGATCCCCTGGGGTTTGACTATGGCTACACCTTC. Translating gives CASSYDPLGFDYGYTF.

At least ten counts were recorded for this clonotype. CDR3 in DNA: TGTGCCAGCAGCCTAGACAGCGACCATGGCTACACCTTC. The encoded protein is CASSLDSDHGYTF. This chain uses TRBV28 with TRBJ1-2, with a weak D call TRBD1 (5 bases). Germline values: CDR1 MDHEN, CDR2 SYDVKM. Trimming took off 6 bases at V and 6 bases at J, with 14 bases between the two ends. The CDR3 runs 13 residues.

The rearrangement uses TRBV7-2 and TRBJ2-5; D may be TRBD2 (5 bases). CDR1 is SGHTA, CDR2 FQGNSA, per germline. The ends were cut back, 4 bases at V and 4 bases at J, with 16 bases in the middle. This CDR3 has 15 residues. CDR3 amino acids: CASSSTPDWTETQYF. Here the CDR3 DNA reads TGTGCCAGCAGCTCGACCCCGGACTGGACAGAGACCCAGTACTTC.

Ten or more counts support this clonotype. V gene TRBV6-5 combines with J gene TRBJ2-7; maybe TRBD2 (5 bases). The length of the CDR3 is 11 residues. The V end lost 6 bases, the J end lost 6 bases, and 9 bases lay between the germline ends. Germline lookup yields CDR1 MNHEY and CDR2 SVGAGI. As DNA, the CDR3 is TGTGCCAGCAGGTCCGCGGGCGAGCAGTACGTC. Residues: CASRSAGEQYV.